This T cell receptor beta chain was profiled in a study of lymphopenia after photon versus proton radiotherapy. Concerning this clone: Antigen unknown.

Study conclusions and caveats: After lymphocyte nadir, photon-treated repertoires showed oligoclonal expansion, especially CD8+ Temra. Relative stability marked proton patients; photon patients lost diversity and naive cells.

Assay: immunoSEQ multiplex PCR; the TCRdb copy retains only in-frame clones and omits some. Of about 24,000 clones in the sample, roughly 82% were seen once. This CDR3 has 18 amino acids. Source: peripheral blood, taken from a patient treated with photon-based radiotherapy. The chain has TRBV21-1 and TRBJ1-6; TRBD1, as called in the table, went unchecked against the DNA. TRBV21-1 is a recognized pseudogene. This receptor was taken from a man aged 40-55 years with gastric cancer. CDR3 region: CASSRDRGQPSYNSPLHF. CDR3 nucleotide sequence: TGTGCCAGCAGCCGAGACAGGGGGCAACCCTCCTATAATTCACCCCTCCACTTT.